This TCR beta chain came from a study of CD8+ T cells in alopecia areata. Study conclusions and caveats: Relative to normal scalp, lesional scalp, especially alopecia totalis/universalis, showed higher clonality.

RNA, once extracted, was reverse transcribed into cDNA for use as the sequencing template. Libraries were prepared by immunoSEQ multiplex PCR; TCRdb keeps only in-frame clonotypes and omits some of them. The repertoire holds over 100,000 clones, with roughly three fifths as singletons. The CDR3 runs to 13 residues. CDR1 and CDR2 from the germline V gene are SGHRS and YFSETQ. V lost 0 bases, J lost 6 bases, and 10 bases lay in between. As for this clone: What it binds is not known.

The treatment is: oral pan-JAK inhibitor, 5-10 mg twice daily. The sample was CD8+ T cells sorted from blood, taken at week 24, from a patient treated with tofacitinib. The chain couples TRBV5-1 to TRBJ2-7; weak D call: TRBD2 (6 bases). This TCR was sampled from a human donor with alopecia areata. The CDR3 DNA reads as TGCGCCAGCAGCTTGGAGGGGACTCGCGAGCAGTACTTC. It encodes CASSLEGTREQYF.